The T cell receptor beta chain under discussion was sequenced for a study of untreated major depressive disorder. Clones were read by immunoSEQ multiplex PCR, and TCRdb kept only the in-frame ones, dropping some. The sample consists of about 21,000 clones, 85% to 90% of them appearing once. Germline values: CDR1 SGHTA, CDR2 FQGNSA. V dropped 6 bases and J dropped 6 bases, with 10 bases sitting between them. The CDR3 contains 12 residues. This sequence was found in a middle-aged woman in good health. The sample comprised CD4+ T cells from PBMCs. The V call is TRBV7-2, the J call TRBJ2-3, with a weak D call TRBD2 (5 bases). The chain's CDR3 is CASREGRDTQYF. CDR3 DNA: TGTGCCAGCAGAGAGGGCCGCGATACGCAGTATTTT.